The present entry profiles one TCR beta chain with its context. Its target is not known. The data originate from a study of T-cell reconstitution after alpha-beta-depleted transplantation in children. Regarding the study as a whole: Elevated TCRbeta diversity at day 60 was traced, in some patients, to surviving recipient T cells and thymic progenitors. From newly produced T cells came most of the T-cell counts and diversity one year after transplant. The origin of alpha-beta T cells about two months after transplant was reportedly several hundred expanded graft clones.

Unique molecular identifiers featured in how the TCRbeta library was prepared. TCRdb analysed the PCR reads with MiXCR anew, one entry per CDR3 protein. The sample holds 700,000 to 850,000 distinct CDR3 sequences; roughly 16% are singletons and the top ten take roughly 5%. The length of the CDR3 is 15 residues. CDR1 and CDR2 from the germline V gene are LGHDT and YNNKEL (reference sequence). The V end lost 5 bases, the J end lost 0 bases, and 10 bases lay between the germline ends. The chain joins TRBV3-1 to TRBJ2-2; D unclear. This TCR came from a male patient younger than 18 who had a stem cell transplant for acute lymphoblastic leukemia, so the T cells may come from the graft donor. Material: PBMCs, mostly from graft donor cells, obtained 360 days after TCRalphabeta/CD19-depleted stem cell transplant. CDR3 sequence: CASSSRYPNTGELFF. In nucleotides, the CDR3 is TGTGCCAGCAGCTCTCGCTATCCGAACACCGGGGAGCTGTTTTTT.